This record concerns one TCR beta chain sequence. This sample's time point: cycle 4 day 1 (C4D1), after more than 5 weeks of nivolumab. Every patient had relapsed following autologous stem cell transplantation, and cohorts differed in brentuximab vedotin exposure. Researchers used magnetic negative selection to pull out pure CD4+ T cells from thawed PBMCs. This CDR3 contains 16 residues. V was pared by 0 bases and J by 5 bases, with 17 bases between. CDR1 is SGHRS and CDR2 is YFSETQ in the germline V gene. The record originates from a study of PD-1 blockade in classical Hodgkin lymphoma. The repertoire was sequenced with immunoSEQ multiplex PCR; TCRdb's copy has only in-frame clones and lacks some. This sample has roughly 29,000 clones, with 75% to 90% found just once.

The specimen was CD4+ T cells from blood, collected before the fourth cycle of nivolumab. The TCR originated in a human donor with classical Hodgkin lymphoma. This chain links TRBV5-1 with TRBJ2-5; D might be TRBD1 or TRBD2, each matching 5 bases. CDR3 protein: CASSLAPVPGGETQYF. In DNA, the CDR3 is TGCGCCAGCAGCTTGGCCCCCGTCCCTGGGGGTGAGACCCAGTACTTC.